The present TCR beta chain was sequenced within a study of T cell clonotyping in hematopoietic cell transplantation. The germline gives CDR1 KGHSH, CDR2 LQKENI. Trimming removed 0 bases from V and 9 bases from J, with 8 bases in between. This CDR3 region has 13 residues. Clones were sequenced by immunoSEQ multiplex PCR, and TCRdb holds only the in-frame ones, with some missing. The sample yields about 14,000 clones, around 86% seen once. The TCR comes from a male patient between 50 and 60 years old who had an allogeneic stem cell transplant from an unrelated donor, so T cells may come from the graft donor. Some clones in this sample may be carry-over from other donors' samples. The sequencing used PBMCs, collected 100 days after allogeneic stem cell transplant. The rearrangement uses TRBV18 and TRBJ2-2; D gene ambiguous. The CDR3 bases are TGTGCCAGCTCACCACCGAGCGTCCGGGAGCTGTTTTTT. Amino acids: CASSPPSVRELFF.